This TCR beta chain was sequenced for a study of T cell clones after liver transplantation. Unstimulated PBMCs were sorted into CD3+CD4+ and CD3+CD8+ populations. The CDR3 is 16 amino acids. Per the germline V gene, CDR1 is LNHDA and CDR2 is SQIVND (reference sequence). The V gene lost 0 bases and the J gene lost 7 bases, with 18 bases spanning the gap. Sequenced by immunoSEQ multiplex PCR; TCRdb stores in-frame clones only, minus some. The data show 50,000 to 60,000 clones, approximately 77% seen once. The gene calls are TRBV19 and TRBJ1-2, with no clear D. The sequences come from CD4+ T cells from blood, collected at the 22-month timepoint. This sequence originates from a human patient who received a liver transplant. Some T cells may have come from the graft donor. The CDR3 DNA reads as TGTGCCAGTAGTATAGAGTTCGTCAGGACTTATGGTGGCTACACCTTC. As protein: CASSIEFVRTYGGYTF.